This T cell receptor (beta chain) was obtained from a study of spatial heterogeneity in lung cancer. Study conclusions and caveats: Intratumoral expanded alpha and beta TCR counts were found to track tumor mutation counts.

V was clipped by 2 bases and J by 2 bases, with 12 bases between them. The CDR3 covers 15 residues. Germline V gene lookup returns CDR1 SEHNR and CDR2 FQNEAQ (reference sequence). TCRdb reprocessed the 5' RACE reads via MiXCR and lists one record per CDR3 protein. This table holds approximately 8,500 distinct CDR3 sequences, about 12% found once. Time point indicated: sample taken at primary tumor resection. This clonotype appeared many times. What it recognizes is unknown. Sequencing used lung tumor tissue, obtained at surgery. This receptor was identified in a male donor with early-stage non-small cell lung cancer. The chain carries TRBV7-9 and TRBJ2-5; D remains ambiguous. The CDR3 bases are TGTGCCAGCAGCTTAAAATTCAGTACTCAAGAGACCCAGTACTTC. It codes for CASSLKFSTQETQYF.